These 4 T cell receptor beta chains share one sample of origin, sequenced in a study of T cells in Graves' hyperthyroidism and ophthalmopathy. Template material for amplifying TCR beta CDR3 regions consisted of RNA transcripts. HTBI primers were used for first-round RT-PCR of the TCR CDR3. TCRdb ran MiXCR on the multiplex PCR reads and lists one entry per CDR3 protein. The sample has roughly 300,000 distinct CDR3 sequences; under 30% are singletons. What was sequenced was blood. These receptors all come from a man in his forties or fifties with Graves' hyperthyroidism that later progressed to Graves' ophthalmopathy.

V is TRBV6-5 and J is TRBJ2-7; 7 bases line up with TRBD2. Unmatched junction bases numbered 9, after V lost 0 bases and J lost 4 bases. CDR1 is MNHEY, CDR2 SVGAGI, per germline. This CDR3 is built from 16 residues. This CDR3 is CASSYSKAGERYEQYF. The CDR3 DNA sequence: TGTGCCAGCAGTTACTCTAAGGCGGGAGAGCGGTACGAGCAGTACTTC.

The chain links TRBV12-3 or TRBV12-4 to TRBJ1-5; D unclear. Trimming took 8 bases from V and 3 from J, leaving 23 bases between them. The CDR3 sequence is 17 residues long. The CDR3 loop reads CASAGSHFGINNQPQHF. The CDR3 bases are TGTGCCAGCGCGGGCAGCCATTTCGGCATAAACAATCAGCCCCAGCATTTT.

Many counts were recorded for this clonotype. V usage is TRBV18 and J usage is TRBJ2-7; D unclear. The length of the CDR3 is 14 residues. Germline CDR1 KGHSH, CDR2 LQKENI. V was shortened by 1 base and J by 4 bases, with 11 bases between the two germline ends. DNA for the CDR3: TGTGCCAGCTCACCACGACCGTTAGGATACGAGCAGTACTTC. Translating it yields CASSPRPLGYEQYF.

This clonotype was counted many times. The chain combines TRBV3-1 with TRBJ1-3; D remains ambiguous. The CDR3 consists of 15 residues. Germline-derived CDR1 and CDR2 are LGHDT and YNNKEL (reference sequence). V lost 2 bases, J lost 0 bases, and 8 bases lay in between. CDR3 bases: TGTGCCAGCAGCCAAAAGACAAACTCTGGAAACACCATATATTTT. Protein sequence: CASSQKTNSGNTIYF. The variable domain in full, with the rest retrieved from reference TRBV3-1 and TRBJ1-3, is DTAVSQTPKYLVTQMGNDKSIKCEQNLGHDTMYWYKQDSKKFLKIMFSYNNKELIINETVPNRFSPKSPDKAHLNLHINSLELGDSAVYFCASSQKTNSGNTIYFGEGSWLTVV.